What follows are 32 T cell receptor beta chains derived from one specimen sequenced in a study of shared clonotypes between healthy human individuals (TCRdb year 2020). Library preparation employed the immunoSEQ multiplex PCR assay. Entries here come from immuneACCESS through TCRdb and include only in-frame sequences with V and J called. Some clones fail to appear in such tables; in the studies checked, an unresolved V gene covers under half of the shortfall, and the cause of the remainder is unknown. This sample lists about 990,000 clones; about four fifths were detected once. In total, the top ten clones hold around 0.6% of the sample. Sequences were obtained from memory CD4+ T cells from PBMCs. The sample's cell subset or site label, decoded: CD45RA-negative fraction. These receptors came from a man aged 18 to 29 in good health. Some clones in this sample may be carry-over from other donors' samples.

This clone has a single count. The CDR3 bases are TGTGCCAGCAGCGCGACCGAGGGTGGGACCCAGTACTTC. This gives the protein CASSATEGGTQYF. V gene TRBV11-3 combines with J gene TRBJ2-5; D may be TRBD2 (5 bases). The CDR3 extends over 13 amino acids. Germline CDR1 is SGHNT and CDR2 is YENEEA. V shed 5 bases and J shed 7 bases, with 14 bases lying between them.

This clone was seen only once. The chain employs TRBV6-1 and TRBJ2-3; 9 positions agree with TRBD2. The germline V gene encodes CDR1 MNHNS and CDR2 SASEGT. Losses at the gene ends were 10 bases for V and 6 bases for J; bases not matched to a gene: 11. The CDR3 covers 14 residues. The CDR3 nucleotides read TGTGCCACCATCCGGGGACTAGCTGAGGATACGCAGTATTTT. This translates into CATIRGLAEDTQYF.

Points on this clone: The germline gene is not matched at one end of the junction; a read error may be the cause. The CDR3 protein is CAWSVGVYRPAKNIQHF. CDR3 nucleotide sequence: TGTGCCTGGAGTGTAGGCGTCTATCGGCCAGCCAAAAACATTCAGCACTTC. The gene calls are TRBV30 and TRBJ2-4; D is uncertain. Germline loops: CDR1 GTSNPN, CDR2 SVGIG (reference sequence). The CDR3 extends over 17 amino acids.

In regard to this clone: A far larger clone is off by one base, so a read error is likely. The CDR3 bases are TGCAGTGCCGAATCTGGAAACACCATACATTTT. It codes for CSAESGNTIHF. V is TRBV20-1 and J is TRBJ1-3; D is unresolved. The germline V gene has CDR1 DFQATT and CDR2 SNEGSKA (reference sequence). This CDR3 is 11 amino acids long.

The rearrangement links TRBV7-2 to TRBJ1-4; tentative D call: TRBD1 (5 bases). From germline, CDR1 is SGHTA and CDR2 FQGNSA. The CDR3 is made up of 15 amino acids. The germline V and J ends were trimmed by 2 bases and 7 bases, with 14 bases remaining between them. As DNA, the CDR3 is TGTGCCAGCAGCTTATTAATTGGGGGAGGTGAAAAACTGTTTTTT. Protein sequence: CASSLLIGGGEKLFF.

This clone is a singleton in its sample. The chain links TRBV7-9 to TRBJ1-4; D unclear. The CDR3 loop spans 15 amino acids. CDR1 and CDR2 (germline): SEHNR, FQNEAQ (reference sequence). The V end was cut by 3 bases, the J end by 0 bases, with 8 bases between. CDR3 sequence: CASSFSTPTNEKLFF. The CDR3, as DNA: TGTGCCAGCAGCTTTTCTACACCAACTAATGAAAAACTGTTTTTT.

The chain has TRBV5-4 and TRBJ2-1; possible D gene TRBD2, 6 bases. The germline CDR1 and CDR2 sequences are SGHNT and YYREEE (reference sequence). The CDR3 is 17 residues long. V lost 0 bases and J lost 9, with 22 bases in between. This CDR3 is CASSLGFGAGLLPEQFF. DNA for the CDR3: TGTGCCAGCAGCTTGGGATTCGGGGCGGGACTGCTCCCTGAGCAGTTCTTC.

This clone was seen repeatedly, ten times or more. The genes are TRBV20-1 and TRBJ2-1; TRBD1 aligns across 7 bases. Germline-derived CDR1 and CDR2 are DFQATT and SNEGSKA (reference sequence). With 3 bases clipped from V and 15 bases from J, the junction kept 8 bases outside the gene matches. This CDR3 is 11 amino acids long. The CDR3, as DNA: TGCAGTGCTAGGGGATACAGGGGCGCGTTCTTC. Amino acids: CSARGYRGAFF.

This clone was recorded a few times. This chain links TRBV19 with TRBJ1-2, with D perhaps TRBD1 (5 bases). The CDR3 is made up of 15 amino acids. V lost 2 bases and J lost 8, with 18 bases in between. Germline values: CDR1 LNHDA, CDR2 SQIVND (reference sequence). The CDR3 loop reads CASSIFLRGIDGYTF. The CDR3 nucleotides read TGTGCCAGTAGTATATTTCTCCGGGGGATAGACGGCTACACCTTC.

Points on this clone: Distinct nucleotide sequences in the sample also encode this CDR3. V and J are TRBV2 and TRBJ2-2; no clear D gene. This CDR3 has 13 amino acids. V shed 6 bases and J shed 2 bases, with 7 bases lying between them. Germline V gives CDR1 SNHLY, CDR2 FYNNEI. CDR3 coding DNA: TGTGCCAGCAGCTTGGAAAACACCGGGGAGCTGTTTTTT. Its translation is CASSLENTGELFF.

Turning to this clone: This may arise from a read error, as a much more abundant clone is one base away. The chain has TRBV28 and TRBJ1-5; possibly TRBD1 for D (6 bases). This CDR3 region has 15 residues. CDR1 and CDR2 from the germline V gene are MDHEN and SYDVKM. The ends were cut back, 8 bases at V and 3 bases at J, with 17 bases in the middle. CDR3 loop: CASVRTSGANQPQHF. The DNA for the CDR3 is TGTGCCAGCGTTAGGACTTCAGGGGCCAATCAGCCCCAGCATTTT.

In this sample, this clone turned up a few times. The rearrangement links TRBV19 to TRBJ1-2; D might be TRBD1 (6 bases). The CDR3 length is 15 residues. Looked up from germline, CDR1 is LNHDA and CDR2 is SQIVND (reference sequence). Trimming pared 6 bases from V and 2 bases from J, leaving 16 bases between. The CDR3 sequence: CASRERGQRNYGYTF. CDR3 bases: TGTGCCAGTAGAGAAAGAGGACAGAGGAACTATGGCTACACCTTC.

In regard to this clone: The junction shows a germline mismatch at one end, possibly a read error. V is TRBV28 and J is TRBJ2-3; 9 positions agree with TRBD1. CDR1 MDHEN and CDR2 SYDVKM come from the germline V gene. The CDR3 covers 13 residues. CDR3 in amino acids: CATHGQGPDTRYF. CDR3 sequence (DNA): TGTGCCACCCATGGACAGGGGCCAGATACGCGGTATTTT. Variable domain in full (rest from reference TRBV28 and TRBJ2-3): DVKVTQSSRYLVKRTGEKVFLECVQDMDHENMFWYRQDPGLGLRLIYFSYDVKMKEKGDIPEGYSVSREKKERFSLILESASTNQTSMYLCATHGQGPDTRYFGPGTRLTVL.

This clone showed up just once. Other DNA sequences within the sample encode an identical CDR3. This chain uses TRBV7-3 with TRBJ2-7; 7 positions agree with TRBD2. Germline V CDR1 and CDR2: SGHTA, FQGTGA. The trim removed 2 bases at V and 2 bases at J, leaving 3 bases unmatched. The CDR3 has 14 residues. The CDR3 DNA follows: TGTGCCAGCAGCTTATCGGCGGGGGCCTACGAGCAGTACTTC. Amino acids: CASSLSAGAYEQYF.

Comment on this clone: At one of its ends the junction is not consistent with the germline gene, which may arise from a read error. The V and J genes are TRBV2 and TRBJ1-2; tentative D call: TRBD1 (6 bases). CDR3 length: 16 amino acids. CDR1 is SNHLY, CDR2 FYNNEI, per germline. Here the CDR3 DNA reads TGTGCCAGCAGAGAAGGTGGACAGTCCTTTAACTATGGCTACACCTTC. Protein: CASREGGQSFNYGYTF.

The rearrangement uses TRBV2 and TRBJ2-1; the D gene is possibly TRBD2 (5 bases). Germline V gene sequence: CDR1 SNHLY, CDR2 FYNNEI. V dropped 11 bases and J dropped 8 bases, with 13 bases sitting between them. The CDR3 covers 11 residues. CDR3 region: CAGCLAYEQFF. DNA for the CDR3: TGTGCCGGGTGCCTAGCTTATGAGCAGTTCTTC.

This clone was detected many times. The chain has TRBV7-2 and TRBJ2-7; D is perhaps TRBD1 (6 bases). The germline V and J ends were trimmed by 5 bases and 3 bases, with 14 bases remaining between them. CDR1 is SGHTA, CDR2 FQGNSA, per germline. This CDR3 region has 14 residues. The CDR3 loop is CASSLSGTNYEQYF. CDR3 DNA sequence: TGTGCCAGCAGCCTATCCGGGACAAACTACGAGCAGTACTTC.

The chain carries TRBV19 and TRBJ1-4; D is unclear. CDR3 length: 14 residues. With 6 bases removed from V and 6 bases from J, the gap between germline ends came to 14 bases. Germline V gives CDR1 LNHDA, CDR2 SQIVND (reference sequence). The CDR3 region has the DNA TGTGCCAGTAGCACACCCGGCGGGGATGAAAAACTGTTTTTT. Amino acid sequence: CASSTPGGDEKLFF.

This rearrangement joins TRBV28 to TRBJ2-5, with 9 bases identical to TRBD1. The J call may not be correct, given that the DNA end is closer to TRBJ2-7. Germline V gene data show CDR1 as MDHEN and CDR2 as SYDVKM. The CDR3 extends over 13 amino acids. The CDR3 spells CASSWGQGYEQYF. The CDR3 nucleotides read TGTGCCAGCAGTTGGGGACAGGGCTACGAGCAGTACTTC.

The sample holds a few counts of this clone. J is TRBJ1-5 and V is TRBV5-6, with D unresolved. CDR3 length: 16 amino acids. The V and J ends lost 4 bases and 1 base respectively, with 15 bases between them. Germline CDR1 reads SGHDT; CDR2 reads YYEEEE. CDR3 sequence reads: CASSRRTSTSNQPQHF. CDR3 DNA sequence: TGTGCCAGCAGCCGTAGGACGTCTACCAGCAATCAGCCCCAGCATTTT.

This clone was seen ten or more times. V gene TRBV5-4 combines with J gene TRBJ1-1; D possibly corresponds to TRBD1 (5 bases). V gave up 4 bases and J gave up 1 base, with 8 bases separating them. Per germline, CDR1 SGHNT and CDR2 YYREEE (reference sequence). There are 13 residues in the CDR3. This CDR3 is CASSPRGNTEAFF. In nucleotides, the CDR3 is TGTGCCAGCAGCCCTAGGGGGAACACTGAAGCTTTCTTT.

The chain couples TRBV19 to TRBJ1-1; D unclear. Trimming left V 3 bases short and J 6 bases short, with 14 bases between. The CDR3 spans 14 residues. The germline gives CDR1 LNHDA, CDR2 SQIVND (reference sequence). CDR3 sequence: CASSISLGRAEAFF. The CDR3 DNA is TGTGCCAGTAGTATTTCCCTGGGGAGAGCTGAAGCTTTCTTT.

A word on this clone: Possible read error: a much larger clone is one base away. This CDR3 is also generated by other DNA sequences in the sample. In nucleotides, the CDR3 is TGTGCCAGCAGCTTGGGTAGGGAGACCCAGTACTTC. Translation gives CASSLGRETQYF. The rearrangement links TRBV5-4 to TRBJ2-5; no definite D call. Per germline, CDR1 SGHNT and CDR2 YYREEE (reference sequence). CDR3 length: 12 amino acids. Between the trimmed V and J ends, which lost 0 bases and 5 bases, there was a span of 5 bases. The complete variable domain, with remaining parts taken from reference TRBV5-4 and TRBJ2-5, reads ETGVTQSPTHLIKTRGQQVTLRCSSQSGHNTVSWYQQALGQGPQFIFQYYREEENGRGNFPPRFSGLQFPNYSSELNVNALELDDSALYLCASSLGRETQYFGPGTRLLVL.

This rearrangement joins TRBV4-3 to TRBJ2-1, with 12 bases that match TRBD2. J gave up 4 bases and V 4 bases, and 11 bases lay outside the gene matches. CDR3 length: 18 residues. The germline CDR1 and CDR2 sequences are LGHNA and YSLEER. The DNA of the CDR3 is TGCGCCAGCAGCCTTACTAGCGGGAGGCCACGGGGGTACAATGAGCAGTTCTTC. Residues: CASSLTSGRPRGYNEQFF.

This sequence joins TRBV12-5 and TRBJ2-7, with 7 nucleotides matching TRBD1. V lost 2 bases, J lost 5 bases, and 12 bases stayed unmatched. Germline V gene lookup returns CDR1 LGHNT and CDR2 FRNRAP. The CDR3 has 16 amino acids. The CDR3 bases are TGTGCTAGTGGTTTGAAGGTGGCCCAGGGGGTCGACGAGCAGTACTTC. This codes for CASGLKVAQGVDEQYF.

This clone has only one observation. The genes are TRBV14 and TRBJ1-4; 9 bases match TRBD1. V trimming: 4 bases; J trimming: 7 bases; junction bases outside the gene matches: 7. CDR1 and CDR2 from the germline V gene are SGHDN and FVKESK. CDR3 size: 15 residues. The CDR3: CASSRAGTGIEKLFF. CDR3 sequence (DNA): TGTGCCAGCAGCCGTGCTGGGACAGGGATTGAAAAACTGTTTTTT. Complete variable domain (other parts from reference TRBV14 and TRBJ1-4): EAGVTQFPSHSVIEKGQTVTLRCDPISGHDNLYWYRRVMGKEIKFLLHFVKESKQDESGMPNNRFLAERTGGTYSTLKVQPAELEDSGVYFCASSRAGTGIEKLFFGSGTQLSVL.

This chain uses TRBV7-8 with TRBJ1-1, with TRBD1 identical over 7 bases. The V and J ends lost 5 bases and 8 bases, in that order; junction bases with no gene match: 8. The CDR3 loop spans 13 amino acids. CDR1 and CDR2 (germline): SGHVS, FQNEAQ. Written as DNA, the CDR3 is TGTGCCAGCAGCCCGAACAGGGGCACCGAAGCTTTCTTT. Translated: CASSPNRGTEAFF.

The V call is TRBV15, the J call TRBJ2-6, with a possible D match to TRBD1 (6 bases). CDR1 LNHNV and CDR2 YYDKDF come from the germline V gene (reference sequence). The CDR3 totals 16 residues. V lost 3 bases and J 3 bases, leaving 12 bases between the germline ends. CDR3 in DNA: TGTGCCACCAGCAGCCACCAGGGGTATGGGGCCAACGTCCTGACTTTC. Residues: CATSSHQGYGANVLTF.

For the CDR3, the DNA is TGTGCCAGCAGTTCCCCAGCTCCCGGGACACCGAGTTTCACAGATACGCAGTATTTT. Its translation: CASSSPAPGTPSFTDTQYF. The rearrangement uses TRBV28 and TRBJ2-3, with TRBD1 as a possible D gene (6 bases). Germline V CDR1 and CDR2: MDHEN, SYDVKM. This CDR3 region has 19 residues. Trimming pared 4 bases from V and 2 bases from J, leaving 25 bases between.

V and J are TRBV28 and TRBJ1-1; D unclear. Per germline, CDR1 MDHEN and CDR2 SYDVKM. The CDR3 runs 12 residues. Trimming removed 7 bases from V and 6 bases from J, with 12 bases in between. The CDR3 sequence: CASKIPGAEAFF. CDR3 in DNA: TGTGCCAGCAAAATCCCGGGCGCTGAAGCTTTCTTT.

The rearrangement links TRBV9 to TRBJ2-7; no clear D gene. CDR3 size: 16 residues. Germline CDR1 is SGDLS and CDR2 is YYNGEE. Trimming stripped 3 bases from V and 0 bases from J, with 16 bases between. The CDR3 region is CASSAGSTRSSYEQYF. The CDR3 DNA reads as TGTGCCAGCAGCGCCGGCTCAACACGAAGCTCCTACGAGCAGTACTTC.

On this clone itself: A far larger clone is a single base away, which makes a read error likely. The chain carries TRBV5-6 and TRBJ2-7, with 9 bases aligning to TRBD1. Germline loops: CDR1 SGHDT, CDR2 YYEEEE. CDR3 length: 14 residues. The V gene end was trimmed by 5 bases and the J gene end by 0 bases; junction bases not matched to a gene: 3. The CDR3 region has the DNA TGTGCCAGCAGGGGACAGGGAAGCTCCTACGAGCAGTACTTC. Its translation is CASRGQGSSYEQYF.